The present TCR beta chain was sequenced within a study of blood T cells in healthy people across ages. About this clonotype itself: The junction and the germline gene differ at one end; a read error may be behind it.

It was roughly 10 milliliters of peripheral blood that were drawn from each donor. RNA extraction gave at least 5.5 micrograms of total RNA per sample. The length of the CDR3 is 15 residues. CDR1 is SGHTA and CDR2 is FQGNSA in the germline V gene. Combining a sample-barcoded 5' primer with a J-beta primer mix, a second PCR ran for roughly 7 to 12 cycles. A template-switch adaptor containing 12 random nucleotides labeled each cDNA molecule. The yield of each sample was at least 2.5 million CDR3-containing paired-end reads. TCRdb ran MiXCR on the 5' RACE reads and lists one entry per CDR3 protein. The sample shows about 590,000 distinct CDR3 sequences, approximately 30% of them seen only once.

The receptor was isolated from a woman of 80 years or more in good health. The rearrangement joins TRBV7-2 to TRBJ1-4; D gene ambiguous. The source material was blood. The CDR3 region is CASSLRPGTSEKRFF. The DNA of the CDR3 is TGTGCCAGCAGTCTTCGACCCGGAACTAGTGAAAAACGGTTTTTT.